Shown below are 32 T cell receptor beta chains from a single sample sequenced in a study of cytomegalovirus exposure and HLA in healthy donors. A multiplex PCR was run with 60 Vbeta primers and 13 Jbeta primers. TCRdb's table, derived via immunoSEQ multiplex PCR, lists solely in-frame clones and lacks some. The data contain about 140,000 clones, around 81% of them singletons. Sequencing was carried out using PBMCs. These TCRs come from a man aged 45 to 65 in good health and CMV-seronegative.

The gene calls are TRBV5-4 and TRBJ2-6, with 13 bases fitting TRBD2. Germline-derived CDR1 and CDR2 are SGHNT and YYREEE (reference sequence). The CDR3 contains 20 residues. Trimming removed 4 bases from V and 0 bases from J; junction bases left unmatched: 10. In DNA, the CDR3 is TGTGCCAGCAGCGTTGAGGGACTAGCGGGACTAAGCTCTGGGGCCAACGTCCTGACTTTC. Its translation is CASSVEGLAGLSSGANVLTF.

This clone was seen once. V is TRBV9 and J is TRBJ2-1; 11 positions match TRBD2. Germline values: CDR1 SGDLS, CDR2 YYNGEE. J was trimmed by 2 bases and V by 4 bases; bases with no gene match: 11. The CDR3 loop spans 18 amino acids. CDR3 amino acids: CASSHKLAGVGTYNEQFF. CDR3 in DNA: TGTGCCAGCAGCCATAAACTAGCGGGAGTTGGCACCTACAATGAGCAGTTCTTC.

This chain uses TRBV5-6 with TRBJ2-7; D possibly corresponds to TRBD1 (8 bases). CDR1 SGHDT and CDR2 YYEEEE come from the germline V gene. Trimming shortened V by 4 bases and J by 5 bases, and 13 bases separated the two germline ends. This CDR3 region has 13 residues. CDR3 DNA: TGTGCCAGCAGCCGACAGGGGAGGGACGAGCAGTACTTC. Protein product: CASSRQGRDEQYF.

This clone was observed a handful of times. The chain is built from TRBV10-1 and TRBJ1-2, with 9 bases aligning to TRBD1. The CDR3 extends over 15 amino acids. V gave up 2 bases and J gave up 4 bases; unmatched junction bases: 5. The germline V gene encodes CDR1 WNHNN and CDR2 SYGVQD (reference sequence). CDR3 DNA: TGCGCCAGCAGTGAGCCTCCGACAGGGGGCTATGGCTACACCTTC. Protein sequence: CASSEPPTGGYGYTF.

This clone was counted between two and nine times. The chain links TRBV7-8 to TRBJ2-3; TRBD1 matches 8 bases. The germline gives CDR1 SGHVS, CDR2 FQNEAQ. V was pared by 8 bases and J by 0 bases, with 4 bases of the junction left unmatched. This CDR3 has 14 residues. CDR3 loop: CASAGGISTDTQYF. The CDR3, as DNA: TGTGCCAGCGCAGGGGGCATTAGCACAGATACGCAGTATTTT.

In nucleotides, the CDR3 is TGTGCCACCCGACAGCCTAACACTGAAGCTTTCTTT. As protein: CATRQPNTEAFF. The genes are TRBV15 and TRBJ1-1; possible D gene TRBD1, 5 bases. V was trimmed by 8 bases and J by 2 bases, leaving 9 bases between them. CDR1 LNHNV and CDR2 YYDKDF come from the germline V gene (reference sequence). This CDR3 is built from 12 residues.

The chain recombines TRBV4-2 with TRBJ1-1; D is unresolved. V was pared by 1 base and J by 2 bases, with 11 bases between. Germline CDR1 LGHNA, CDR2 YNFKEQ. There are 15 residues in the CDR3. The CDR3 DNA follows: TGTGCCAGCAGCCAAGTGGCAGGATCAAACACTGAAGCTTTCTTT. It specifies CASSQVAGSNTEAFF.

This clone came up a few times. The chain carries TRBV6-5 and TRBJ1-4; D not resolved. The CDR3 extends over 14 amino acids. Germline V lookup: CDR1 MNHEY, CDR2 SVGAGI. Trimming removed 4 bases at V and 8 bases at J, with 14 bases between. CDR3 sequence (DNA): TGTGCCAGCAGTTTTAAATCGGTTCGCGAAAAACTGTTTTTT. The encoded protein is CASSFKSVREKLFF.

This chain connects TRBV7-2 to TRBJ2-5; 9 bases align to TRBD2. With the DNA end fitting TRBJ2-7 better, the J assignment may be wrong. The CDR3 consists of 14 residues. The germline V gene encodes CDR1 SGHTA and CDR2 FQGNSA. The CDR3 loop reads CASSPTSGLYEQYF. The CDR3 nucleotides are TGTGCCAGCAGTCCGACTAGCGGCTTGTACGAGCAGTACTTC.

This clone was observed a few times. The chain is built from TRBV2 and TRBJ1-4; D might be TRBD1 (6 bases). V was pared by 9 bases and J by 6 bases, with 11 bases between. The germline gives CDR1 SNHLY, CDR2 FYNNEI. CDR3 length: 12 residues. The CDR3 coding sequence is TGTGCCAGTAGGGGGGGGGATGAAAAACTGTTTTTT. This translates into CASRGGDEKLFF. The full variable domain, rest sourced from reference TRBV2 and TRBJ1-4, is EPEVTQTPSHQVTQMGQEVILRCVPISNHLYFYWYRQILGQKVEFLVSFYNNEISEKSEIFDDQFSVERPDGSNFTLKIRSTKLEDSAMYFCASRGGDEKLFFGSGTQLSVL.

This clone was seen just once. The chain couples TRBV6-1 to TRBJ2-7; the D gene is possibly TRBD1 (6 bases). Germline V lookup: CDR1 MNHNS, CDR2 SASEGT. There are 15 residues in the CDR3. The V end was cut by 5 bases, the J end by 3 bases, with 17 bases between. The CDR3 here is CASSKTGTPDYEQYF. CDR3 sequence (DNA): TGTGCCAGCAGTAAAACCGGGACACCTGACTACGAGCAGTACTTC.

This chain links TRBV2 with TRBJ2-2; 9 nucleotides align to TRBD1. Trimming at V came to 5 bases and at J to 0 bases, leaving 1 base not matched to a gene. The length of the CDR3 is 15 residues. Germline loops: CDR1 SNHLY, CDR2 FYNNEI. CDR3 coding DNA: TGTGCCAGCAGTCGGGACAGGGCGAACACCGGGGAGCTGTTTTTT. It codes for CASSRDRANTGELFF.

The CDR3, as DNA: TGTGCCAGCAGAGTAAGGACAGGGGGCGGAGGGGAGCAGTTCTTC. Translating gives CASRVRTGGGGEQFF. The chain carries TRBV2 and TRBJ2-1; 11 bases line up with TRBD1. V lost 6 bases and J lost 10; bases outside the gene matches: 11. Germline V gives CDR1 SNHLY, CDR2 FYNNEI. This CDR3 region has 15 residues.

The table lists this clone with a few counts. The chain has TRBV9 and TRBJ2-1; 10 nucleotides agree with TRBD2. The germline gives CDR1 SGDLS, CDR2 YYNGEE. V lost 3 bases to trimming and J lost 9 bases; unmatched junction nucleotides: 6. CDR3 size: 14 residues. Here the CDR3 reads CASSGIAGGVEQFF. The CDR3 DNA sequence: TGTGCCAGCAGCGGGATAGCGGGGGGTGTTGAGCAGTTCTTC.

The chain uses TRBV5-8 and TRBJ2-5, with TRBD2 identical over 7 bases. V trimming: 5 bases; J trimming: 0 bases; junction bases outside the gene matches: 13. Per germline, CDR1 SGHTS and CDR2 YDEGEE. The CDR3 spans 17 residues. CDR3 in DNA: TGTGCCAGCAGATCCCCAGGGAGGGGACCGGACCAAGAGACCCAGTACTTC. Its translation is CASRSPGRGPDQETQYF. Supplemented by reference TRBV5-8 and TRBJ2-5, the full variable domain reads EAGVTQSPTHLIKTRGQQATLRCSPISGHTSVYWYQQALGLGLQFLLWYDEGEERNRGNFPPRFSGRQFPNYSSELNVNALELEDSALYLCASRSPGRGPDQETQYFGPGTRLLVL.

This clone was seen a few times. The chain links TRBV4-1 to TRBJ1-6; D unclear. This CDR3 contains 14 residues. V lost 0 bases and J 2 bases, leaving 2 bases between the germline ends. Per germline, CDR1 MGHRA and CDR2 YSYEKL. CDR3 protein: CASSQDTYNSPLHF. In nucleotides, the CDR3 is TGCGCCAGCAGCCAAGATACCTATAATTCACCCCTCCACTTT.

V is TRBV5-1 and J is TRBJ1-2; a weak D match, TRBD1 (6 bases). V gave up 0 bases and J gave up 0 bases, with 15 bases separating them. The germline V gene encodes CDR1 SGHRS and CDR2 YFSETQ. This CDR3 is built from 17 residues. The CDR3 DNA sequence: TGCGCCAGCAGCTTGGAGTCAGGGGCTGCTGCTAACTATGGCTACACCTTC. Translating it yields CASSLESGAAANYGYTF.

Only a few counts were recorded for this clone. V is TRBV6-1 and J is TRBJ2-7; 8 bases line up with TRBD1. V shed 5 bases and J 7 bases; nucleotides not matched to a gene: 10. The CDR3 sequence is 14 residues long. In germline, CDR1 is MNHNS, CDR2 SASEGT. The CDR3 spells CASSLTSGTGEQYF. The CDR3 DNA reads TGTGCCAGCAGTCTGACTTCCGGGACAGGAGAGCAGTACTTC.

The V gene is TRBV7-3, the J gene TRBJ2-2; weak D call: TRBD2 (7 bases). The germline V and J ends were trimmed by 5 bases and 8 bases, with 24 bases remaining between them. The V gene's germline CDR1 is SGHTA and CDR2 FQGTGA. The CDR3 loop spans 17 amino acids. The DNA for the CDR3 is TGTGCCAGCAGCCCTCAGTCGGGGGGCCTCGTACCGGGGGAGCTGTTTTTT. Its protein product is CASSPQSGGLVPGELFF.

This chain joins TRBV14 and TRBJ1-2; possibly TRBD1 for D (5 bases). The ends were cut back, 0 bases at V and 4 bases at J, with 9 bases in the middle. Germline values: CDR1 SGHDN, CDR2 FVKESK. This CDR3 has 14 amino acids. The CDR3 DNA sequence: TGTGCCAGCAGCCAAGATAGGGGATCCTATGGCTACACCTTC. It specifies CASSQDRGSYGYTF.

This chain connects TRBV7-9 to TRBJ2-7; D might be TRBD2 (6 bases). CDR1 is SEHNR, CDR2 FQNEAQ, per germline (reference sequence). The CDR3 extends over 15 amino acids. The V end lost 5 bases, the J end lost 7 bases, and 21 bases lay between the germline ends. The CDR3 nucleotides read TGTGCCAGCAGCCGAAAGACTAGTGATCTGGGTGAGCAGTACTTC. It is translated as CASSRKTSDLGEQYF.

This clone was seen a few times. The chain combines TRBV6-6 with TRBJ2-3, with TRBD1 identical over 7 bases. Germline values: CDR1 MNHNY, CDR2 SVGAGI (reference sequence). The CDR3 contains 15 residues. V lost 6 bases, J lost 3 bases, and 9 bases stayed unmatched. In DNA, the CDR3 is TGTGCCAGCAGGGTTGAGGGGGCGCATACAGATACGCAGTATTTT. Its translation: CASRVEGAHTDTQYF.

The chain couples TRBV5-6 to TRBJ2-7; 7 bases match TRBD1. The CDR3 loop spans 18 amino acids. In germline, CDR1 is SGHDT, CDR2 YYEEEE. After removal of 0 bases from V and 3 bases from J, the junction contained 15 bases not matched to a gene. The CDR3 DNA reads TGTGCCAGCAGCTTGGTTGGGACAGCAGCTAAAGCAATCTACGAGCAGTACTTC. Its protein is CASSLVGTAAKAIYEQYF.

The CDR3 DNA follows: TGTGCCAGCAGTCTACAGGGCCTTCTAGCCAAAAACATTCAGTACTTC. Amino acid sequence: CASSLQGLLAKNIQYF. The chain couples TRBV27 to TRBJ2-4; D is perhaps TRBD1 (6 bases). Between the trimmed V and J ends, which lost 5 bases and 0 bases, there was a span of 14 bases. Germline V gives CDR1 MNHEY, CDR2 SMNVEV (reference sequence). This CDR3 contains 16 residues.

The genes are TRBV4-1 and TRBJ2-1, with 13 bases that match TRBD2. CDR1 MGHRA and CDR2 YSYEKL come from the germline V gene. The CDR3 sequence is 19 residues long. J lost 5 bases, V lost 0 bases, and 10 bases had no gene match. Here the CDR3 reads CASSQDPGLAGRRNNEQFF. In nucleotides, the CDR3 is TGCGCCAGCAGCCAAGATCCGGGACTAGCGGGGAGGAGAAACAATGAGCAGTTCTTC.

J is TRBJ2-1 and V is TRBV25-1; TRBD1 matches 9 bases. The germline CDR1 and CDR2 sequences are MGHDK and SYGVNS. After removal of 4 bases from V and 9 bases from J, the junction contained 7 bases not matched to a gene. The length of the CDR3 is 14 residues. DNA of the CDR3: TGTGCCAGCAGTGGTACAGGGGGCTCTACTGAGCAGTTCTTC. Translating gives CASSGTGGSTEQFF.

This clone was found once. V usage is TRBV27 and J usage is TRBJ1-5; 9 nucleotides agree with TRBD1. The germline gives CDR1 MNHEY, CDR2 SMNVEV (reference sequence). The J segment lost 5 bases and the V segment lost 4 bases, leaving 6 bases of the junction unmatched. The CDR3 has 15 amino acids. CDR3 in amino acids: CASSSGQGSHQPQHF. The CDR3, as DNA: TGTGCCAGCAGTTCGGGACAGGGAAGCCATCAGCCCCAGCATTTT.

The rearrangement uses TRBV15 and TRBJ1-2; D unclear. The V gene lost 5 bases and the J gene lost 5 bases, with 21 bases spanning the gap. The CDR3 sequence is 16 residues long. Germline V gives CDR1 LNHNV, CDR2 YYDKDF (reference sequence). The CDR3 reads CATSGPREPLSYGYTF. The CDR3 DNA follows: TGTGCCACCAGCGGTCCCCGGGAGCCTCTTTCATATGGCTACACCTTC.

This chain joins TRBV29-1 and TRBJ2-1; D not resolved. Germline V gene sequence: CDR1 SQVTM, CDR2 ANQGSEA. The CDR3 has 14 residues. V was cut by 4 bases and J by 5 bases, with 15 bases left in between. CDR3 DNA sequence: TGCAGCGTTGTCGCACCCTTGGGCAACAATGAGCAGTTCTTC. It is translated as CSVVAPLGNNEQFF.

The chain recombines TRBV5-1 with TRBJ2-7; possible D gene TRBD2, 5 bases. This CDR3 has 18 residues. The V and J ends lost 2 bases and 1 base respectively, with 22 bases between them. Germline V CDR1 and CDR2: SGHRS, YFSETQ. The CDR3 region has the DNA TGCGCCAGCAGCTTTGGACTCATCAGATCTACTTTATCCTACGAGCAGTACTTC. Its protein product is CASSFGLIRSTLSYEQYF.

The chain has TRBV5-1 and TRBJ2-1; 8 bases line up with TRBD2. The CDR3 loop spans 20 amino acids. Germline lookup yields CDR1 SGHRS and CDR2 YFSETQ. V dropped 0 bases and J dropped 0; count of bases not matched to a gene: 14. The CDR3 region has the DNA TGCGCCAGCAGCTTGGGACTGGCGGGAGGCTCCTTGAGCTCCTACAATGAGCAGTTCTTC. Amino acid sequence: CASSLGLAGGSLSSYNEQFF.

The chain uses TRBV10-3 and TRBJ2-5; 11 bases line up with TRBD2. Germline CDR1 and CDR2: ENHRY and SYGVKD. The CDR3 is 20 residues long. The V segment lost 2 bases and the J segment 5 bases; nucleotides outside the gene matches: 19. The CDR3 coding sequence is TGTGCCATCAGTGAGCCCGGGGGGGCCTTTACTAGCGGGAGAGGGGAGACCCAGTACTTC. It encodes CAISEPGGAFTSGRGETQYF.